These T cell receptor beta chains were read from a single sample in a study of PD-1 blockade in mismatch repair-deficient tumors. Profiling relied on immunoSEQ multiplex PCR, and the TCRdb table lists in-frame clones only, not all of them. Of several thousand clones listed, roughly 90% are singletons. What these receptors recognize is not known. The sample here was cells cultured in vitro, taken from a patient treated with pembrolizumab. These TCRs come from an adult with mismatch repair-deficient cancer. CDR3s include the opening cysteine and the closing phenylalanine or tryptophan. D genes are given only for firm matches. Clone size appears in some rows only: once, few, many, or a class for an expanded clone.

cdr3_length	j_call	v_call	d_call	clone_size	cdr3_aa	cdr3_nt
13	TRBJ2-7	TRBV7-9	TRBD2	.	CASSDSGSSEQYF	TGTGCCAGCAGTGATAGCGGGAGCAGTGAGCAGTACTTC
15	TRBJ1-2	TRBV28	TRBD1	.	CASSRGTASTYGYTF	TGTGCCAGCAGTCGAGGGACAGCTTCCACCTATGGCTACACCTTC
17	TRBJ2-5	TRBV4-1	TRBD2	.	CASSQEGTSGSFETQYF	TGCGCCAGCAGCCAAGAAGGGACTAGCGGGAGCTTTGAGACCCAGTACTTC
15	TRBJ2-5	TRBV6-5	TRBD2	.	CASRPSGGSWETQYF	TGTGCCAGCAGGCCCAGCGGGGGGAGTTGGGAGACCCAGTACTTC
15	TRBJ1-3	TRBV30	.	.	CAWGSGSNSGNTIYF	TGTGCCTGGGGGTCCGGTTCCAACTCTGGAAACACCATATATTTT
15	TRBJ1-1	TRBV11-3	.	.	CASSRSNQGNTEAFF	TGTGCCAGCAGCCGGTCAAATCAGGGGAACACTGAAGCTTTCTTT
16	TRBJ2-7	TRBV10-1	.	.	CAIYPARDTLPYEQYF	TGCGCCATCTATCCGGCCCGGGACACCCTACCCTACGAGCAGTACTTC
16	TRBJ2-7	TRBV28	.	once	CASSSAATQGLYEQYF	TGTGCCAGCAGCTCAGCCGCGACTCAGGGGCTCTACGAGCAGTACTTC
12	TRBJ1-1	TRBV29-1	.	.	CSVGRENTEAFF	TGCAGCGTTGGCCGGGAGAACACTGAAGCTTTCTTT
16	TRBJ2-1	TRBV5-1	TRBD2	.	CASSFLAGARYNEQFF	TGCGCCAGCAGCTTCTTAGCGGGAGCCCGATACAATGAGCAGTTCTTC
18	TRBJ1-1	TRBV18	TRBD1	.	CASSPLQDRGLMNTEAFF	TGTGCCAGCTCACCACTTCAGGACAGGGGGCTAATGAACACTGAAGCTTTCTTT
14	TRBJ2-1	TRBV28	.	.	CASRPARAKGEQFF	TGTGCCAGCAGACCGGCCCGGGCCAAGGGGGAGCAGTTCTTC
13	TRBJ2-5	TRBV7-2	.	.	CASSLAYQETQYF	TGTGCCAGCAGCTTGGCCTACCAAGAGACCCAGTACTTC
16	TRBJ1-5	TRBV14	.	.	CASSQATQQSNQPQHF	TGTGCCAGCAGCCAAGCCACCCAACAGAGCAATCAGCCCCAGCATTTT
13	TRBJ2-5	TRBV30	.	few	CAWSRHGPETQYF	TGTGCCTGGAGTCGACACGGGCCAGAGACCCAGTACTTC
16	TRBJ2-5	TRBV7-6	TRBD1	.	CASSLAGTGGAETQYF	TGTGCCAGCAGCTTAGCGGGGACAGGTGGGGCGGAGACCCAGTACTTC
15	TRBJ2-5	TRBV5-6	.	.	CASSLVTGPQETQYF	TGTGCCAGCAGCTTGGTGACAGGCCCCCAAGAGACCCAGTACTTC
16	TRBJ1-1	TRBV9	.	.	CASRSTAGARNTEAFF	TGTGCCAGCAGATCTACTGCGGGGGCGCGGAACACTGAAGCTTTCTTT
15	TRBJ2-1	TRBV18	.	.	CASSPSVTSIDEQFF	TGTGCCAGCTCACCATCCGTGACTAGTATAGATGAGCAGTTCTTC
11	TRBJ2-2	TRBV19	.	.	CARGKTGELFF	TGTGCCAGAGGGAAGACCGGGGAGCTGTTTTTT
14	TRBJ2-1	TRBV7-3	TRBD2	once	CASSPLRGGNEQFF	TGTGCCAGCAGCCCCCTCCGGGGGGGTAATGAGCAGTTCTTC
12	TRBJ2-5	TRBV11-2	.	once	CASSLSKETQYF	TGTGCCAGCAGCTTGAGTAAAGAGACCCAGTACTTC
13	TRBJ2-7	TRBV9	.	.	CASNEGSTYEQYF	TGTGCCAGCAACGAGGGGTCTACCTACGAGCAGTACTTC
13	TRBJ2-3	TRBV14	.	once	CASRVSSGDTQYF	TGTGCCAGCAGGGTGAGCAGCGGAGATACGCAGTATTTT
15	TRBJ2-7	TRBV28	.	.	CASSSPGTRAYEQYF	TGTGCCAGCAGTTCCCCCGGGACTCGAGCCTACGAGCAGTACTTC
16	TRBJ1-5	TRBV30	.	.	CAWSVKGWGSNQPQHF	TGTGCCTGGAGTGTAAAGGGGTGGGGTAGCAATCAGCCCCAGCATTTT
16	TRBJ1-1	TRBV19	.	.	CASSASSGRMNTEAFF	TGTGCCAGTAGTGCCTCTTCTGGACGTATGAACACTGAAGCTTTCTTT
16	TRBJ1-5	TRBV4-1	.	.	CASSQEAGHSNQPQHF	TGCGCCAGCAGCCAAGAGGCAGGGCATAGCAATCAGCCCCAGCATTTT
11	TRBJ2-7	TRBV5-1	.	.	CASSLDYEQYF	TGCGCCAGCAGCTTGGACTACGAGCAGTACTTC
15	TRBJ2-1	TRBV4-1	.	.	CASSRGQGGTGEQFF	TGCGCCAGCAGCCGAGGACAGGGAGGGACGGGTGAGCAGTTCTTC
13	TRBJ1-2	TRBV27	.	.	CASSPKYADPKIF	TGTGCCAGCAGTCCTAAGTACGCCGATCCAAAGATCTTC
12	TRBJ2-1	TRBV5-1	.	.	CASSDIYNEQFF	TGCGCCAGCAGCGACATCTACAATGAGCAGTTCTTC
15	TRBJ2-1	TRBV5-1	TRBD2	.	CASSIGLADYNEQFF	TGCGCCAGCAGCATCGGACTAGCGGACTACAATGAGCAGTTCTTC
16	TRBJ2-5	TRBV15	TRBD2	once	CATSRAGLEPQETQYF	TGTGCCACCAGCAGAGCAGGACTAGAGCCCCAAGAGACCCAGTACTTC
16	TRBJ1-1	TRBV28	TRBD1	.	CASRHDLTGSNTEAFF	TGTGCCAGCAGACACGATCTGACAGGGTCGAACACTGAAGCTTTCTTT
14	TRBJ2-1	TRBV4-1	TRBD1	.	CASSSRGLYNEQFF	TGCGCCAGCAGCTCTAGGGGGCTTTACAATGAGCAGTTCTTC
16	TRBJ2-1	TRBV28	TRBD2	.	CASSRWTSGRANEQFF	TGTGCCAGCAGTCGCTGGACTAGCGGGAGGGCCAATGAGCAGTTCTTC
15	TRBJ1-3	TRBV27	TRBD1	once	CASRLTGNSGNTIYF	TGTGCCAGCAGACTGACAGGGAACTCTGGAAACACCATATATTTT
13	TRBJ2-7	TRBV5-1	.	.	CASSFPGSYEQYF	TGCGCCAGCAGCTTCCCCGGCTCCTACGAGCAGTACTTC
14	TRBJ1-4	TRBV19	.	.	CASSIVDMEEKLFF	TGTGCCAGTAGTATAGTCGACATGGAGGAAAAACTGTTTTTT
20	TRBJ2-1	TRBV28	TRBD2	.	CASSLLGGTQSAGGLNEQFF	TGTGCCAGCAGTTTATTGGGGGGCACGCAGTCAGCGGGAGGGCTCAATGAGCAGTTCTTC
13	TRBJ2-3	TRBV5-6	TRBD2	.	CASSLRGGDTQYF	TGTGCCAGCAGCTTGCGGGGGGGCGATACGCAGTATTTT
14	TRBJ1-6	TRBV15	.	.	CATSRDNNNSPLHF	TGTGCCACCAGCAGAGACAACAATAATTCACCCCTCCACTTT
13	TRBJ2-7	TRBV7-2	TRBD1	few	CASSSYRGVQQYF	TGTGCCAGCAGCTCCTACAGGGGGGTACAGCAGTACTTC
15	TRBJ1-4	TRBV6-5	.	.	CASSYTGGDREKLFF	TGTGCCAGCAGTTACACAGGAGGTGATAGAGAAAAACTGTTTTTT
16	TRBJ2-1	TRBV27	.	once	CASRQQSQGWYNEQFF	TGTGCCAGCAGACAACAATCCCAGGGGTGGTACAATGAGCAGTTCTTC
13	TRBJ1-6	TRBV9	.	.	CASSPRGNSPLHF	TGTGCCAGCAGCCCTCGGGGGAATTCACCCCTCCACTTT
11	TRBJ2-5	TRBV9	.	.	CASSVEETQYF	TGTGCCAGCAGCGTAGAAGAGACCCAGTACTTC
16	TRBJ1-5	TRBV21-1	.	.	CASSKDARAIGQPQHF	TGTGCCAGCAGCAAAGATGCAAGGGCGATCGGTCAGCCCCAGCATTTT
14	TRBJ2-7	TRBV5-6	TRBD2	.	CASSGLAGVYEQYF	TGTGCCAGCAGTGGACTAGCGGGAGTCTACGAGCAGTACTTC
13	TRBJ2-5	TRBV15	.	.	CATSRAPEETQYF	TGTGCCACCAGCAGAGCTCCCGAAGAGACCCAGTACTTC